This T cell receptor (beta chain) came from a study of human T cells and chemical hapten exposure. Overall study context: All through the approximately 23-week study, the scalp of each patient received diphenylcyclopropenone doses weekly. Study-wide results and limits: Patch test score rose with PT1 expanded TCRs, significant at 8, 16, 32, not 4.

This clonotype was counted between two and nine times. What it binds is unknown. Trimming left V 5 bases short and J 8 bases short, with 9 bases between. The CDR3 runs 12 residues. TCRdb reprocessed the RACE reads via MiXCR and lists one record per CDR3 protein. The sample has 150,000 to 200,000 distinct CDR3 sequences, 14% seen once. As to time point: patch test 1, 2 weeks after DPC sensitization. Specified treatment: therapeutic diphenylcyclopropenone sensitization with weekly scalp DPC. The starting material was whole blood, obtained in connection with sensitization to the hapten diphenylcyclopropenone (DPC). This rearrangement joins TRBV12-3 or TRBV12-4 to TRBJ1-4; no definite D call. This TCR was recovered from a woman in her 30s with alopecia areata. Some clones in this sample may be carry-over from other donors' samples. The CDR3 is CASSLPGEKLFF. CDR3 in DNA: TGTGCCAGCAGTCTCCCGGGAGAAAAACTGTTTTTT.